Below are 29 T cell receptor beta chains sequenced from a single sample in a study of human T cells and chemical hapten exposure. TCRdb used MiXCR to reprocess the RACE reads, holding one entry per CDR3 protein. The sample has some 300,000 distinct CDR3 sequences, around 5.5% seen once. The time point here: pre-sensitization, week 0. The treatment is: therapeutic diphenylcyclopropenone sensitization with weekly scalp DPC. This specimen consisted of whole blood, obtained in connection with sensitization to the hapten diphenylcyclopropenone (DPC). The source of these receptors is a woman aged 18-29 years with alopecia areata. Some clones in this sample may be carry-over from other donors' samples.

The chain couples TRBV11-2 to TRBJ2-3, with a tentative D call TRBD1 (6 bases). The germline V and J ends were trimmed by 5 bases and 2 bases, with 11 bases remaining between them. CDR1 is SGHAT, CDR2 FQNNGV, per germline. The CDR3 consists of 14 residues. The CDR3 nucleotides are TGTGCCAGCAGCCCTGGGACATTCACAGATACGCAGTATTTT. Amino acid sequence: CASSPGTFTDTQYF.

The table lists this clonotype with many counts. This sequence joins TRBV12-3 or TRBV12-4 and TRBJ1-5; D perhaps matches TRBD1 (5 bases). This CDR3 is 15 amino acids long. V lost 1 base and J 4 bases, leaving 11 bases between the germline ends. The CDR3, as DNA: TGTGCCAGCAGTTTAGTGGGGGTGGGAAATCAGCCCCAGCATTTT. It translates to CASSLVGVGNQPQHF.

This clonotype was seen at least ten times. At one end, the junction sequence differs from germline, possibly due to a read error. The chain combines TRBV6-5 with TRBJ1-1; 7 bases are a match to TRBD1. The CDR3 extends over 13 amino acids. Per the germline V gene, CDR1 is MNHEY and CDR2 is SVGAGI. The CDR3 region has the DNA TGTGCCAGCAGCACGACCTCGACAGGGTCAGGGGCCTTT. It is translated as CASSTTSTGSGAF.

This sequence joins TRBV20-1 and TRBJ2-3; 12 bases align to TRBD2. The germline V gene encodes CDR1 DFQATT and CDR2 SNEGSKA (reference sequence). The CDR3 spans 13 residues. V shed 3 bases, J shed 5 bases, and the junction held 0 bases outside the gene matches. DNA of the CDR3: TGCAGTGCTAGGACTAGCGGGGGAGATACGCAGTATTTT. Protein: CSARTSGGDTQYF.

This clonotype was seen many times. The chain carries TRBV6-2 or TRBV6-3 and TRBJ2-5; D could derive from TRBD1 or TRBD2 (6 bases each). Trimming took 7 bases from V and 2 from J, leaving 11 bases between them. The CDR3 has 13 residues. Germline V CDR1 and CDR2: MNHEY, SVGEGT. The CDR3: CASNRGPQETQYF. Here the CDR3 DNA reads TGTGCCAGCAACCGGGGGCCGCAAGAGACCCAGTACTTC.

The CDR3: CASSRDRFLTANTGELFF. The CDR3 nucleotides are TGTGCCAGCAGCCGCGACAGATTCCTAACAGCGAACACCGGGGAGCTGTTTTTT. The chain uses TRBV7-9 and TRBJ2-2, with TRBD1 as a possible D gene (5 bases). The germline gives CDR1 SEHNR, CDR2 FQNEAQ (reference sequence). This CDR3 region has 18 residues. The V end lost 5 bases, the J end lost 0 bases, and 19 bases lay between the germline ends.

This clonotype was seen many times. CDR3 in DNA: TGTGCCAGCAGCGTAGGACCCCATAGCGGCTCTAGCACAGATACGCAGTATTTT. Its translation is CASSVGPHSGSSTDTQYF. This chain links TRBV9 with TRBJ2-3, with a tentative D call TRBD2 (6 bases). Per the germline V gene, CDR1 is SGDLS and CDR2 is YYNGEE. The CDR3 contains 18 residues. V was clipped by 0 bases and J by 0 bases, with 17 bases between them.

This clonotype was counted at least ten times. The CDR3, as DNA: TGCAGTGCTGCCACCGGGACAGGCCGCCCCTATGGCTACACCTTC. Protein: CSAATGTGRPYGYTF. The chain combines TRBV20-1 with TRBJ1-2; 8 bases are a match to TRBD1. This CDR3 has 15 amino acids. In germline, CDR1 is DFQATT, CDR2 SNEGSKA (reference sequence). The J segment lost 4 bases and the V segment lost 5 bases, leaving 12 bases of the junction unmatched.

V usage is TRBV5-1 and J usage is TRBJ2-3, with D uncertain. The CDR3 runs to 15 residues. Looked up from germline, CDR1 is SGHRS and CDR2 is YFSETQ. V dropped 3 bases and J dropped 0 bases, with 11 bases sitting between them. Written as DNA, the CDR3 is TGCGCCAGCAGCTCGGGCTACGATAGCACAGATACGCAGTATTTT. It encodes CASSSGYDSTDTQYF.

This clonotype was picked up a small number of times. This chain joins TRBV5-6 and TRBJ1-2; D possibly corresponds to TRBD1 (5 bases). The CDR3 totals 13 residues. V was trimmed by 0 bases and J by 6 bases, leaving 9 bases between them. Germline V gene data show CDR1 as SGHDT and CDR2 as YYEEEE. The CDR3 DNA reads TGTGCCAGCAGCTTGGTGACAGACCATGGCTACACCTTC. Translation: CASSLVTDHGYTF.

This clonotype was picked up a small number of times. The chain couples TRBV27 to TRBJ1-1; D may be TRBD1 (6 bases). The CDR3 contains 14 residues. Looked up from germline, CDR1 is MNHEY and CDR2 is SMNVEV (reference sequence). V was clipped by 1 base and J by 4 bases, with 10 bases between them. The CDR3 loop reads CASSLLGQLTEAFF. CDR3 coding DNA: TGTGCCAGCAGTTTATTGGGACAACTCACTGAAGCTTTCTTT.

The gene calls are TRBV20-1 and TRBJ1-4, with 10 bases that match TRBD1. The trim removed 5 bases at V and 3 bases at J, leaving 12 bases unmatched. The CDR3 loop spans 17 amino acids. Germline CDR1 is DFQATT and CDR2 is SNEGSKA (reference sequence). The CDR3, as DNA: TGCAGTGCTTCTGGGACAGGGGAAGGGGTGGCTAATGAAAAACTGTTTTTT. It is translated as CSASGTGEGVANEKLFF.

This clonotype was observed a few times. The chain has TRBV28 and TRBJ2-1; a weak D match, TRBD1 (6 bases). This CDR3 region has 14 residues. The germline V gene has CDR1 MDHEN and CDR2 SYDVKM. V gave up 3 bases and J gave up 7 bases, with 13 bases separating them. In nucleotides, the CDR3 is TGTGCCAGCAGTTTTCAGGGGTGGGCGAATGAGCAGTTCTTC. Translated: CASSFQGWANEQFF.

The chain has TRBV27 and TRBJ2-5; D gene unclear. This CDR3 contains 13 residues. The V and J ends lost 6 bases and 4 bases respectively, with 12 bases between them. Germline V CDR1 and CDR2: MNHEY, SMNVEV (reference sequence). In DNA form, the CDR3 reads TGTGCCAGCAGCGTCACCTACGGAGAGACCCAGTACTTC. This encodes CASSVTYGETQYF.

This clonotype was seen a handful of times. The chain joins TRBV7-2 to TRBJ1-2, with TRBD1 matching 10 bases. The junction had 2 bases not matched to a gene; V was cut back by 1 base and J by 0 bases. CDR1 SGHTA and CDR2 FQGNSA come from the germline V gene. The CDR3 is 16 residues long. The CDR3 DNA is TGTGCCAGCAGCTTAGTTGGGACAGGGGCTAACTATGGCTACACCTTC. It yields the protein CASSLVGTGANYGYTF.

At least ten counts were recorded for this clonotype. CDR3 sequence: CASNPGEDTQYF. CDR3 DNA sequence: TGTGCCAGCAACCCGGGGGAAGATACGCAGTATTTT. This sequence joins TRBV7-9 and TRBJ2-3, with D possibly matching TRBD2 (6 bases). V was clipped by 7 bases and J by 5 bases, with 10 bases between them. This CDR3 is 12 amino acids long. Germline V gives CDR1 SEHNR, CDR2 FQNEAQ (reference sequence).

This clonotype was found a few times. The V call is TRBV14, the J call TRBJ1-6, with 7 positions matching TRBD1. V gave up 3 bases and J gave up 9 bases; unmatched junction bases: 8. The CDR3 totals 15 residues. The germline CDR1 and CDR2 sequences are SGHDN and FVKESK. CDR3 amino acids: CASSHRQGRPSPLHF. The CDR3 DNA reads TGTGCCAGCAGCCACCGACAGGGAAGGCCTTCACCCCTCCACTTT.

The CDR3 sequence is CASSLDWGKYNEQFF. CDR3 coding DNA: TGCGCCAGCAGCTTGGATTGGGGGAAATACAATGAGCAGTTCTTC. The gene calls are TRBV5-1 and TRBJ2-1; D is tentatively TRBD1 or TRBD2 (5 bases each). Per germline, CDR1 SGHRS and CDR2 YFSETQ. This CDR3 comprises 15 residues. Trimming cost V 0 bases and J 4 bases, with 11 bases left between them.

This clonotype was recorded a few times. CDR3 in amino acids: CASSQNREEGYTF. CDR3 DNA sequence: TGTGCCAGCTCTCAAAACAGGGAGGAAGGCTACACCTTC. V usage is TRBV18 and J usage is TRBJ1-2, with a tentative D call TRBD1 (6 bases). The CDR3 has 13 residues. Trimming removed 6 bases from V and 8 bases from J, with 16 bases in between. The germline V gene has CDR1 KGHSH and CDR2 LQKENI.

The sample holds a few counts of this clonotype. The chain carries TRBV4-3 and TRBJ1-6; D is ambiguous. Germline CDR1 LGHNA, CDR2 YSLEER. Trimming stripped 1 base from V and 5 bases from J, with 9 bases between. This CDR3 is built from 15 residues. CDR3 bases: TGCGCCAGCAGCCAAGCTGGGAATCATAATTCACCCCTCCACTTT. Amino acid sequence: CASSQAGNHNSPLHF.

This clonotype was picked up a small number of times. This chain links TRBV6-5 with TRBJ1-1; 7 positions agree with TRBD1. The germline V gene encodes CDR1 MNHEY and CDR2 SVGAGI. This CDR3 has 16 amino acids. Germline trimming cut 0 bases from V and 10 bases from J; bases unmatched to any gene: 14. This chain's CDR3 is CASSYSSGAGGVGAFF. In nucleotides, the CDR3 is TGTGCCAGCAGTTACTCGAGCGGGGCAGGGGGAGTTGGAGCTTTCTTT.

The table lists this clonotype with many counts. The rearrangement uses TRBV4-3 and TRBJ1-3, with D hard to call. Trimming cost V 0 bases and J 3 bases, with 15 bases left between them. Per germline, CDR1 LGHNA and CDR2 YSLEER. CDR3 length: 17 residues. This CDR3 reads CASSQDWGSGLGNTIYF. In DNA, the CDR3 is TGCGCCAGCAGCCAAGATTGGGGAAGTGGTCTTGGAAACACCATATATTTT.

This clonotype was observed at least ten times. The chain employs TRBV4-2 and TRBJ2-7; D is ambiguous. The V and J ends lost 8 bases and 2 bases respectively, with 16 bases between them. The CDR3 extends over 14 amino acids. Germline CDR1 LGHNA, CDR2 YNFKEQ. CDR3: CASSATGDAYEQYF. Written as DNA, the CDR3 is TGTGCCAGCTCCGCCACGGGCGATGCCTACGAGCAGTACTTC.

This clonotype was counted many times. The chain employs TRBV3-1 and TRBJ1-2, with unresolved D. With 5 bases removed from V and 7 bases from J, the gap between germline ends came to 11 bases. Per germline, CDR1 LGHDT and CDR2 YNNKEL (reference sequence). The length of the CDR3 is 12 residues. The CDR3, as DNA: TGTGCCAGCAGCACTGAGCAGCTTGGCTACACCTTC. Protein: CASSTEQLGYTF.

This clonotype has a handful of counts. The V and J genes are TRBV5-6 and TRBJ2-1; D remains ambiguous. Germline CDR1 SGHDT, CDR2 YYEEEE. Trimming cost V 1 base and J 0 bases, with 11 bases left between them. This CDR3 comprises 16 residues. In DNA, the CDR3 is TGTGCCAGCAGCTTGCGCAGAGTTCGCTCCTACAATGAGCAGTTCTTC. Protein product: CASSLRRVRSYNEQFF.

This clonotype was seen ten or more times. The chain recombines TRBV12-3 or TRBV12-4 with TRBJ1-1; D unresolved. The CDR3 loop spans 12 amino acids. The germline V and J ends were trimmed by 6 bases and 3 bases, with 8 bases remaining between them. The DNA of the CDR3 is TGTGCCAGCAGCCTTCTCGACACTGAAGCTTTCTTT. Translated, it gives CASSLLDTEAFF.

The chain links TRBV6-5 to TRBJ1-1; tentative D call: TRBD1 (5 bases). CDR1 MNHEY and CDR2 SVGAGI come from the germline V gene. V was cut by 5 bases and J by 4 bases, with 17 bases left in between. The CDR3 loop spans 15 amino acids. CDR3 DNA: TGTGCCAGCAGTGCTCCAACGGGGGTAGGCACTGAAGCTTTCTTT. Its protein is CASSAPTGVGTEAFF.

This clonotype was observed many times. This chain links TRBV7-2 with TRBJ1-1; D gene uncertain. V lost 5 bases to trimming and J lost 4 bases, with 11 bases between them. CDR1 and CDR2 from the germline V gene are SGHTA and FQGNSA. This CDR3 has 13 residues. The CDR3 region has the DNA TGTGCCAGCAGCACCCGAGGACTCACTGAAGCTTTCTTT. Its translation: CASSTRGLTEAFF.

The CDR3 loop is CASSPRAGTSGGNEYF. CDR3 coding DNA: TGTGCCAGCTCGCCGCGGGCAGGGACTAGCGGGGGGAACGAGTACTTC. The chain combines TRBV6-1 with TRBJ2-7, with TRBD2 matching over 15 bases. The germline CDR1 and CDR2 sequences are MNHNS and SASEGT. V was pared by 8 bases and J by 11 bases, with 16 bases of the junction left unmatched. CDR3 size: 16 residues.